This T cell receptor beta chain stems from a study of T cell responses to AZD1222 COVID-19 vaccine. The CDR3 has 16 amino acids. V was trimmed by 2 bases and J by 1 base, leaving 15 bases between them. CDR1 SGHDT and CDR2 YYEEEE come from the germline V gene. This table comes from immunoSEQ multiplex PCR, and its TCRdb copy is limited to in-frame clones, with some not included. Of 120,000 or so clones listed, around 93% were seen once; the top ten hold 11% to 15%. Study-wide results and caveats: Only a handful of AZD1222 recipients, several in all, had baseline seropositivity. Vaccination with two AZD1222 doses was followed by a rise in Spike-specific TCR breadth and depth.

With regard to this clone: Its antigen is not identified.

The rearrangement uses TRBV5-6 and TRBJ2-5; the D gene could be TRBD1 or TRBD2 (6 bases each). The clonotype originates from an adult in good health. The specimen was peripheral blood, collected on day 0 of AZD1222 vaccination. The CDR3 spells CASSFRGTTIQETQYF. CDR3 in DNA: TGTGCCAGCAGCTTCCGGGGGACAACTATCCAAGAGACCCAGTACTTC.